This passage covers 32 T cell receptor beta chains from one sample sequenced in a study of long-term antiretroviral therapy in people with HIV (dated by TCRdb to 2021 to 2024). Sequencing of the TRB variable region was done with the immunoSEQ hsTCRB v3.0 assay at survey level resolution. TCRdb limited this immuneACCESS table to in-frame rearrangements with V and J called. A share of clones is missing; checked studies link under half to unresolved V genes, and the rest is unexplained. Within this sample are over 25,000 clones, with around nine tenths of them counted one time only. The ten largest clones add up to over 10% of the sample. Sequenced material: unsorted PBMCs, taken 1.1 years after starting antiretroviral therapy. The receptors derive from a man between 18 and 35 years old with HIV.

The table lists this clone with a count of one. V usage is TRBV4-3 and J usage is TRBJ2-1; 10 positions agree with TRBD2. CDR3 length: 18 residues. V dropped 4 bases and J dropped 7; count of bases not matched to a gene: 16. Germline values: CDR1 LGHNA, CDR2 YSLEER. CDR3 sequence: CASSPDSSGRTLWNEQFF. CDR3 nucleotides: TGCGCCAGCAGCCCAGACTCTAGCGGGAGAACGCTGTGGAATGAGCAGTTCTTC.

V usage is TRBV6-4 and J usage is TRBJ1-5, with TRBD1 matching 7 bases. V gave up 9 bases and J gave up 0 bases; unmatched junction bases: 14. From germline, CDR1 is MRHNA and CDR2 SNTAGT. This CDR3 has 17 amino acids. The CDR3 reads CARLPFTGDRSNQPQHF. In DNA, the CDR3 is TGTGCCAGACTTCCTTTTACAGGGGACCGTAGCAATCAGCCCCAGCATTTT.

The chain links TRBV5-6 to TRBJ1-5; D is perhaps TRBD1 (5 bases). CDR1 and CDR2 (germline): SGHDT, YYEEEE. The CDR3 totals 15 residues. V was clipped by 4 bases and J by 4 bases, with 15 bases between them. The CDR3 region is CASSPFRATNQPQHF. In DNA form, the CDR3 reads TGTGCCAGCAGCCCATTCAGGGCCACTAATCAGCCCCAGCATTTT.

This chain links TRBV5-1 with TRBJ2-7, with 13 positions matching TRBD2. The CDR3 runs 15 residues. Trimming cost V 3 bases and J 5 bases; bases outside gene matches: 5. CDR1 is SGHRS, CDR2 YFSETQ, per germline. The chain's CDR3 is CASSWGGLAGDEQYF. DNA of the CDR3: TGCGCCAGCAGCTGGGGCGGACTAGCGGGAGACGAGCAGTACTTC.

The chain carries TRBV5-4 and TRBJ2-5; tentative D call: TRBD1 (6 bases). The CDR3 sequence is 14 residues long. Trimming cost V 0 bases and J 1 base, with 7 bases left between them. Looked up from germline, CDR1 is SGHNT and CDR2 is YYREEE (reference sequence). The CDR3 bases are TGTGCCAGCAGCTTGGACAGGGCCCAAGAGACCCAGTACTTC. It encodes CASSLDRAQETQYF.

The chain joins TRBV29-1 to TRBJ1-2; 9 nucleotides line up with TRBD1. There are 12 residues in the CDR3. Germline CDR1 is SQVTM and CDR2 is ANQGSEA. The ends lost 7 bases at V and 3 bases at J; junction bases unmatched: 3. The DNA for the CDR3 is TGCAGCGCTTACAGGGGGCACTATGGCTACACCTTC. This translates into CSAYRGHYGYTF.

The V call is TRBV27, the J call TRBJ1-4; D is unclear. The germline V gene encodes CDR1 MNHEY and CDR2 SMNVEV (reference sequence). The CDR3 loop spans 11 amino acids. V was shortened by 6 bases and J by 7 bases, with 6 bases between the two germline ends. The CDR3 DNA is TGTGCCAGCAGCTACGGTGAAAAACTGTTTTTT. This sequence encodes CASSYGEKLFF.

This clone was recorded only once. The chain carries TRBV7-9 and TRBJ1-4; D ambiguous. Germline loops: CDR1 SEHNR, CDR2 FQNEAQ (reference sequence). Trimming removed 5 bases at V and 3 bases at J, with 16 bases between. CDR3 length: 16 residues. The CDR3 here is CASSLGRMGANEKLFF. DNA for the CDR3: TGTGCCAGCAGCCTAGGACGGATGGGAGCTAATGAAAAACTGTTTTTT.

For the CDR3, the DNA is TGTGCTAGTGGTTTGGCAGAGACCACGATGAGGATAGATACGCAGTATTTT. Protein sequence: CASGLAETTMRIDTQYF. The V and J genes are TRBV12-5 and TRBJ2-3; D ambiguous. This CDR3 comprises 17 residues. V shed 1 base and J shed 5 bases, with 19 bases lying between them. Germline values: CDR1 LGHNT, CDR2 FRNRAP.

The V gene is TRBV27, the J gene TRBJ2-7, with 8 bases that match TRBD1. V lost 8 bases to trimming and J lost 3 bases; unmatched junction nucleotides: 9. CDR1 is MNHEY, CDR2 SMNVEV, per germline (reference sequence). This CDR3 contains 14 residues. CDR3: CASSTGTGHYEQYF. The CDR3 DNA sequence: TGTGCCAGCTCGACCGGGACAGGACACTACGAGCAGTACTTC.

V usage is TRBV12-5 and J usage is TRBJ1-6, with no clear D. The germline V and J ends were trimmed by 1 base and 6 bases, with 7 bases remaining between them. The CDR3 length is 14 residues. Germline CDR1 reads LGHNT; CDR2 reads FRNRAP. CDR3 nucleotide sequence: TGTGCTAGTGGTTTGGAGGGAAGTAATTCACCCCTCCACTTT. Protein sequence: CASGLEGSNSPLHF.

The chain has TRBV5-4 and TRBJ1-1; D is unclear. This CDR3 comprises 15 residues. The V gene lost 4 bases and the J gene lost 7 bases, with 20 bases spanning the gap. Germline loops: CDR1 SGHNT, CDR2 YYREEE (reference sequence). As DNA, the CDR3 is TGTGCCAGCAGCCGCGACCCTTCCCTTCGGTATGAAGCTTTCTTT. Translating gives CASSRDPSLRYEAFF.

This chain connects TRBV9 to TRBJ2-1, with 8 bases identical to TRBD2. This CDR3 region has 13 residues. Trimming at V came to 7 bases and at J to 4 bases, leaving 4 bases not matched to a gene. Looked up from germline, CDR1 is SGDLS and CDR2 is YYNGEE. This CDR3 reads CASSGGGYNEQFF. The CDR3 region has the DNA TGTGCCAGCTCCGGGGGGGGTTACAATGAGCAGTTCTTC.

This chain uses TRBV4-2 with TRBJ2-6, with D perhaps matching TRBD1 (5 bases). The CDR3 has 18 amino acids. V shed 1 base and J shed 3 bases, with 16 bases lying between them. Germline V gene data show CDR1 as LGHNA and CDR2 as YNFKEQ. CDR3 residues: CASSQASQGADGANVLTF. As DNA, the CDR3 is TGTGCCAGCAGCCAAGCGTCTCAAGGGGCGGATGGGGCCAACGTCCTGACTTTC.

The chain recombines TRBV7-9 with TRBJ2-1; TRBD2 matches 10 bases. Looked up from germline, CDR1 is SEHNR and CDR2 is FQNEAQ (reference sequence). This CDR3 has 16 residues. Unmatched junction bases numbered 4, after V lost 0 bases and J lost 5 bases. CDR3 protein: CASSLALAGAHNEQFF. In nucleotides, the CDR3 is TGTGCCAGCAGCTTAGCCCTAGCGGGAGCTCACAATGAGCAGTTCTTC. The variable domain in full, with the rest retrieved from reference TRBV7-9 and TRBJ2-1, is DTGVSQNPRHKITKRGQNVTFRCDPISEHNRLYWYRQTLGQGPEFLTYFQNEAQLEKSRLLSDRFSAERPKGSFSTLEIQRTEQGDSAMYLCASSLALAGAHNEQFFGPGTRLTVL.

This chain uses TRBV7-8 with TRBJ2-5; 10 bases match TRBD1. The V segment lost 5 bases and the J segment 5 bases; nucleotides outside the gene matches: 8. This CDR3 contains 15 residues. Germline V gene sequence: CDR1 SGHVS, CDR2 FQNEAQ. DNA of the CDR3: TGTGCCAGCAGCACCGCGACAGGGGGCCTTGAGACCCAGTACTTC. Protein: CASSTATGGLETQYF.

J is TRBJ2-1 and V is TRBV27; 7 nucleotides match TRBD2. V trimming: 10 bases; J trimming: 4 bases; junction bases outside the gene matches: 4. Germline-derived CDR1 and CDR2 are MNHEY and SMNVEV (reference sequence). The CDR3 sequence is 12 residues long. The CDR3 reads CATTSAYNEQFF. The DNA for the CDR3 is TGTGCCACAACTAGCGCGTACAATGAGCAGTTCTTC.

The table lists this clone with a count of one. This CDR3 reads CASSDGFSGKTEAFF. The CDR3 coding sequence is TGTGCCAGCAGTGATGGGTTTTCTGGGAAAACTGAAGCTTTCTTT. This sequence joins TRBV2 and TRBJ1-1; D is unclear. The length of the CDR3 is 15 residues. Germline CDR1 SNHLY, CDR2 FYNNEI. The germline V and J ends were trimmed by 3 bases and 5 bases, with 16 bases remaining between them.

The chain employs TRBV6-4 and TRBJ2-3, with TRBD1 matching 8 bases. The V gene's germline CDR1 is MRHNA and CDR2 SNTAGT. The CDR3 length is 16 residues. Trimming cost V 4 bases and J 1 base; bases outside gene matches: 7. The CDR3 nucleotides are TGTGCCAGCAGTGGTGGCAGGGGGCTTGGCACAGATACGCAGTATTTT. This translates into CASSGGRGLGTDTQYF.

The chain joins TRBV2 to TRBJ2-2, with D perhaps TRBD1 (5 bases). Looked up from germline, CDR1 is SNHLY and CDR2 is FYNNEI. Deletions cut 4 bases from V and 1 base from J, with 7 bases between. This CDR3 is built from 14 residues. CDR3 in amino acids: CASSGQRNTGELFF. Written as DNA, the CDR3 is TGTGCCAGCAGTGGACAGAGGAACACCGGGGAGCTGTTTTTT. The variable domain in full, completed from reference TRBV2 and TRBJ2-2, reads EPEVTQTPSHQVTQMGQEVILRCVPISNHLYFYWYRQILGQKVEFLVSFYNNEISEKSEIFDDQFSVERPDGSNFTLKIRSTKLEDSAMYFCASSGQRNTGELFFGEGSRLTVL.

The V and J genes are TRBV16 and TRBJ1-4; D perhaps matches TRBD1 (6 bases). CDR1 and CDR2 from the germline V gene are KGHSY and FQNENV. V shed 1 base and J shed 8 bases, with 11 bases lying between them. CDR3 length: 14 residues. CDR3 in amino acids: CASSQWGREEKLFF. CDR3 sequence (DNA): TGTGCCAGCAGCCAATGGGGGCGCGAAGAAAAACTGTTTTTT.

As for this clone: Compared with germline, one end of the junction differs, possibly owing to a read error. The V gene is TRBV7-7, the J gene TRBJ2-2, with no clear D. The CDR3 has 17 amino acids. CDR1 is SSHAT and CDR2 is FNYEAQ in the germline V gene (reference sequence). The CDR3 protein is CASSFSPQHANTGELFF. In DNA form, the CDR3 reads TGTGCTAGCAGCTTTAGCCCCCAGCATGCGAACACCGGGGAGCTGTTTTTT.

The rearrangement links TRBV9 to TRBJ2-3; D may be TRBD2 (5 bases). V shed 2 bases and J shed 2 bases, with 9 bases lying between them. The germline CDR1 and CDR2 sequences are SGDLS and YYNGEE. CDR3 length equals 14 residues. The CDR3: CASSVDGNTDTQYF. The CDR3 nucleotides are TGTGCCAGCAGCGTTGACGGGAACACAGATACGCAGTATTTT.

This clone came up a few times. The chain has TRBV5-4 and TRBJ2-7; D perhaps matches TRBD1 (5 bases). The CDR3 is 13 amino acids. Between the trimmed V and J ends, which lost 5 bases and 5 bases, there was a span of 14 bases. The germline CDR1 and CDR2 sequences are SGHNT and YYREEE (reference sequence). Written as DNA, the CDR3 is TGTGCCAGCAGGGACAAACCGAGAGACGAGCAGTACTTC. It specifies CASRDKPRDEQYF. The variable domain in full, completed from reference TRBV5-4 and TRBJ2-7, reads ETGVTQSPTHLIKTRGQQVTLRCSSQSGHNTVSWYQQALGQGPQFIFQYYREEENGRGNFPPRFSGLQFPNYSSELNVNALELDDSALYLCASRDKPRDEQYFGPGTRLTVT.

The V and J genes are TRBV27 and TRBJ2-1; 9 bases map to TRBD1. This CDR3 is 15 amino acids long. V was pared by 6 bases and J by 6 bases, with 9 bases of the junction left unmatched. CDR1 is MNHEY and CDR2 is SMNVEV in the germline V gene (reference sequence). DNA for the CDR3: TGTGCCAGCAGGAGCGGGACAGGGTCCAGCAATGAGCAGTTCTTC. It yields the protein CASRSGTGSSNEQFF.

The rearrangement links TRBV30 to TRBJ2-7; a weak D match, TRBD1 (6 bases). Looked up from germline, CDR1 is GTSNPN and CDR2 is SVGIG (reference sequence). The CDR3 has 13 amino acids. The V end lost 0 bases, the J end lost 6 bases, and 12 bases lay between the germline ends. In DNA, the CDR3 is TGTGCCTGGAGTGTAGGATGGGGGCGCGAGCAGTACTTC. It codes for CAWSVGWGREQYF.

The rearrangement uses TRBV7-9 and TRBJ1-1, with a weak D call TRBD1 (6 bases). The CDR3 consists of 15 residues. Per the germline V gene, CDR1 is SEHNR and CDR2 is FQNEAQ (reference sequence). V dropped 2 bases and J dropped 4 bases, with 14 bases sitting between them. In DNA form, the CDR3 reads TGTGCCAGCAGCTTACATGGGGGCCCGAGCACTGAAGCTTTCTTT. The encoded protein is CASSLHGGPSTEAFF.

The rearrangement uses TRBV6-5 and TRBJ2-3; D is unresolved. Germline CDR1 and CDR2: MNHEY and SVGAGI. This CDR3 is 15 amino acids long. Trimming removed 5 bases at V and 3 bases at J, with 15 bases between. The CDR3: CASSPTRMLTDTQYF. The CDR3 nucleotides are TGTGCCAGCAGTCCCACACGGATGCTTACAGATACGCAGTATTTT.

This chain joins TRBV7-2 and TRBJ2-7; TRBD2 matches 12 bases. Looked up from germline, CDR1 is SGHTA and CDR2 is FQGNSA. This CDR3 has 15 residues. J lost 4 bases, V lost 5 bases, and 6 bases had no gene match. The CDR3 sequence is CASSEGLAGSYEQYF. The CDR3 coding sequence is TGTGCCAGCAGCGAAGGACTAGCGGGGTCATACGAGCAGTACTTC.

This clone was counted between two and nine times. The chain uses TRBV2 and TRBJ2-7; D may be TRBD1 (6 bases). This CDR3 contains 12 residues. Between the trimmed V and J ends, which lost 6 bases and 3 bases, there was a span of 9 bases. CDR1 and CDR2 (germline): SNHLY, FYNNEI. The CDR3 coding sequence is TGTGCCAGCAGCGGGACAAACTACGAGCAGTACTTC. Amino acid sequence: CASSGTNYEQYF.

The chain employs TRBV27 and TRBJ2-7, with D perhaps matching TRBD1 or TRBD2 (5 bases each). The CDR3 is 16 amino acids. The V gene lost 10 bases and the J gene lost 5 bases, with 27 bases spanning the gap. Germline V gene data show CDR1 as MNHEY and CDR2 as SMNVEV (reference sequence). CDR3 nucleotides: TGTGCCAACCTACTACCCCACGGGCAGGGAGTCCACGAGCAGTACTTC. It encodes CANLLPHGQGVHEQYF.

In its sample, this clone was seen a few times. The rearrangement joins TRBV5-1 to TRBJ1-1; D gene uncertain. CDR1 and CDR2 from the germline V gene are SGHRS and YFSETQ. This CDR3 spans 13 amino acids. V was shortened by 3 bases and J by 5 bases, with 11 bases between the two germline ends. The CDR3 nucleotides read TGCGCCAGCAGCTGGGGAAGTATGACTGAAGCTTTCTTT. It encodes CASSWGSMTEAFF.